This T cell receptor (beta chain) was identified during a study of blood T cells in healthy people across ages. Background on the study: About one barcoded beta molecule per two T cells was the capture yield of template switching.

PCR was performed a second time for about 7 to 11 cycles using a sample-barcoded 5' primer and a J-beta primer mix. Unique molecular identifiers of 12 random nucleotides labeled each cDNA. TCRdb reprocessed the 5' RACE reads with MiXCR, giving one entry per CDR3 protein. This sample carries 1.5 million to 2 million distinct CDR3 sequences, roughly 27% of them seen once, and the ten largest clones take less than 9.5%. V was trimmed by 6 bases and J by 6 bases, leaving 15 bases between them. The length of the CDR3 is 13 residues. Germline V gives CDR1 MNHEY, CDR2 SVGAGI. This clonotype came up many times. PBMCs were isolated at a quantity of at least 7 million per sample.

The specimen sequenced was blood. This TCR was recovered from a young woman in good health. This chain connects TRBV6-5 to TRBJ2-7; a weak D match, TRBD1 (6 bases). The DNA for the CDR3 is TGTGCCAGCAGGCACCCCACAGGGCGCGAGCAGTACTTC. It translates to CASRHPTGREQYF.